The clone carrying this T cell receptor (beta chain) was picked up a small number of times. Germline V lookup: CDR1 SEHNR, CDR2 FQNEAQ (reference sequence). The V and J ends lost 7 bases and 7 bases respectively, with 11 bases between them. The CDR3 covers 12 residues. The sample originates from a study of blood T cell repertoires in COVID-19. Per the study methods: Cell counts per sample came from amplifying reference gene primers. The table came from immunoSEQ multiplex PCR; TCRdb's copy has only in-frame clones and leaves some out. That table supplies the V and J calls and clone size; D and trimming were determined from the DNA. The sample lists over 110,000 clones, more than 60% seen once, with 1.9% in the top ten.

V gene TRBV7-9 combines with J gene TRBJ2-1; no definite D call. This receptor was identified in a woman in her sixties or seventies with acute or convalescent COVID-19. The sequenced sample consisted of peripheral blood. As DNA, the CDR3 is TGTGCCAGCACCCCCCCACGGAATGAGCAGTTCTTC. Its protein product is CASTPPRNEQFF. Combining the CDR3 with reference TRBV7-9 and TRBJ2-1 gives the whole variable domain DTGVSQNPRHKITKRGQNVTFRCDPISEHNRLYWYRQTLGQGPEFLTYFQNEAQLEKSRLLSDRFSAERPKGSFSTLEIQRTEQGDSAMYLCASTPPRNEQFFGPGTRLTVL.